The entry that follows covers one TCR beta chain sequence. CDR1 is MNHNS and CDR2 is SASEGT in the germline V gene. V was pared by 7 bases and J by 3 bases, with 12 bases between. This CDR3 has 14 residues. TCRdb re-called the PCR reads with MiXCR, one entry per CDR3 protein. The sample carries around 3,700 distinct CDR3 sequences, about two thirds recorded once. The patients had localized lung adenocarcinoma, a non-small cell subtype. The data were taken from a study of CD4 and CD8 cells across lung adenocarcinoma regions. The sequence was obtained from a female donor with lung adenocarcinoma. The CD4 and CD8 labels of this study may be unreliable. The chain employs TRBV6-1 and TRBJ2-2; no clear D gene. Sequencing was performed on CD8+ T cells from the margin of a lung tumor. Here the CDR3 DNA reads TGTGCCAGCACCTCAGAACATTACACCGGGGAGCTGTTTTTT. Amino acid sequence: CASTSEHYTGELFF.